The rows below give T cell receptor beta chains drawn from one sample of a study of blood T cell repertoires in COVID-19. Sequenced by immunoSEQ multiplex PCR; TCRdb stores in-frame clones only, minus some. The table lists 150,000 or so clones, around 86% of them singletons. Sequencing input: peripheral blood. The source is a man in his 60s with COVID-19, enrolled during active disease. Each CDR3 is given with its conserved first and last residue. The order of the fields is V gene, clone size, J gene, D gene, CDR3 DNA, CDR3 protein. A D gene is named only where the DNA matches it firmly. For some rows the clone size is stated as once, few or many, or as a class when expanded; others skip it.

>TRBV29-1|.|TRBJ1-1|.
TGCAGCGTTGAAGGCAGGGGCCCGAACACTGAAGCTTTCTTT
CSVEGRGPNTEAFF
>TRBV7-8|.|TRBJ1-2|.
TGTGCCAGCAGCAGCCGGGACTGGATCTACTATGGCTACACCTTC
CASSSRDWIYYGYTF
>TRBV5-1|few|TRBJ1-1|.
TGCGCCAGCAGCTACCCCCCTGGACAGATGAACACTGAAGCTTTCTTT
CASSYPPGQMNTEAFF
>TRBV6-2/TRBV6-3|.|TRBJ1-5|TRBD1
TGTGCCAGCAGTTCTTACCCGGACAGGGGGCCCGGTCAGCCCCAGCATTTT
CASSSYPDRGPGQPQHF
>TRBV7-2|.|TRBJ1-3|.
TGTGCCAGCAGCTTAGCGTTTCAGGGGTCCACTGGAAACACCATATATTTT
CASSLAFQGSTGNTIYF
>TRBV6-2/TRBV6-3|.|TRBJ2-1|.
TGTGCCAGCAGTTACTCTCCCAGGGGTTCCTACAATGAGCAGTTCTTC
CASSYSPRGSYNEQFF
>TRBV6-5|.|TRBJ2-3|TRBD2
TGTGCCAGTCAGGAGCGGGGGTATAGCACAGATACGCAGTATTTT
CASQERGYSTDTQYF
>TRBV27|.|TRBJ1-1|TRBD1
TGTGCCAGCAGTAACCCGGGACAGGGGAACACCGAAGCTTTCTTT
CASSNPGQGNTEAFF
>TRBV4-2|few|TRBJ1-4|.
TGTGCCAGCAGACTAAATCCAGGGCCAACTAATGAAAAACTGTTTTTT
CASRLNPGPTNEKLFF
>TRBV28|.|TRBJ2-7|.
TGTGCCAGCGTCTTAGGGCACGGGAACTACGAGCAGTACTTC
CASVLGHGNYEQYF
>TRBV11-3|.|TRBJ2-2|.
TGTGCCAGCAGCTTAGAGGCCGTTGACACCGGGGAGCTGTTTTTT
CASSLEAVDTGELFF
>TRBV5-8|.|TRBJ2-4|TRBD1
TGTGCCAGCAGCTCATTGAAACAGGGGGGAGTAGCCAAAAACATTCAGTACTTC
CASSSLKQGGVAKNIQYF
>TRBV7-2|.|TRBJ2-5|TRBD1
TGTGCCAGCAGCCTTGGGACAGGGAGTGGGTACCAAGAGACCCAGTACTTC
CASSLGTGSGYQETQYF
>TRBV7-2|few|TRBJ2-3|.
TGTGCCAGCAGCTTACAAACCCAGTCCACAGATACGCAGTATTTT
CASSLQTQSTDTQYF
>TRBV6-5|.|TRBJ1-4|TRBD1
TGTGCCAGCAGCCGCCGGGACAGGCTCTATGAAAAACTGTTTTTT
CASSRRDRLYEKLFF
>TRBV11-2|.|TRBJ1-2|TRBD1
TGTGCCAGCAGCTTATTACGACAGGGAGGCTATGGCTACACCTTC
CASSLLRQGGYGYTF
>TRBV6-5|.|TRBJ1-1|TRBD1
TGTGCCAGTGTGGACAGGGGGCTGACTGAAGCTTTCTTT
CASVDRGLTEAFF
>TRBV18|.|TRBJ1-5|.
TGTGCCAGCTCGCCGACAGATAGCAATCAGCCCCAGCATTTT
CASSPTDSNQPQHF
>TRBV28|.|TRBJ1-1|TRBD1
TGTGCCACCCGCATTCGGGAAAGTTGGATGACGCCGGGACAGGGAGGCGGTGAAGCTTTCTTT
CATRIRESWMTPGQGGGEAFF
>TRBV14|.|TRBJ1-6|.
TGTGCCAGCAGCTACAGGTATTCACCCCTCCACTTT
CASSYRYSPLHF
>TRBV28|.|TRBJ1-2|TRBD1
TGTGCCAGCAGCGCCGCCGATGCAGGGGGAAACTATGGCTACACCTTC
CASSAADAGGNYGYTF
>TRBV5-1|few|TRBJ2-5|TRBD2
TGCGCCAGCAGCTTGGTAAGCGGGAGCGGCCAAGAGACCCAGTACTTC
CASSLVSGSGQETQYF
>TRBV12-5|.|TRBJ2-3|TRBD2
TGTGCTAGTGGTTTGGAAGGGGGACTAGCGGGAGGCACAGATACGCAGTATTTT
CASGLEGGLAGGTDTQYF
>TRBV12-3/TRBV12-4|.|TRBJ1-5|.
TGTGCCAGCGCTTTACAGGGCCAGCCCCAGCATTTT
CASALQGQPQHF
>TRBV6-5|.|TRBJ1-3|.
TGTGCCAGCAGTTACAGCCAGCAGGTTTCAGGAAACACCATATATTTT
CASSYSQQVSGNTIYF
>TRBV12-3/TRBV12-4|.|TRBJ2-1|.
TGTGCCAGTCGGCGGAGGGATGAGCAGTTCTTC
CASRRRDEQFF
>TRBV19|.|TRBJ1-4|.
TGTGCCAGTAGTGACCGCGGGGGACCAACTAATGAAAAACTGTTTTTT
CASSDRGGPTNEKLFF
>TRBV6-5|.|TRBJ1-4|.
TGTGCCAGCAGCCAGCAGGGGATGGAAAAACTGTTTTTT
CASSQQGMEKLFF
>TRBV7-2|.|TRBJ1-1|.
TGTGCCAGCAGCTTGTACACAGACACTGAAGCTTTCTTT
CASSLYTDTEAFF
>TRBV7-3|.|TRBJ2-1|.
TGTGCCAGCAGCTCCCCGTCGGCGGGCAGCTCCTACAATGAGCAGTTCTTC
CASSSPSAGSSYNEQFF
>TRBV7-2|.|TRBJ2-1|TRBD1
TGTGCCAGCAGCTCACAGGGGAGCCCCTACAATGAGCAGTTCTTC
CASSSQGSPYNEQFF
>TRBV11-2|.|TRBJ1-2|.
TGTGCCAGCAGTGTTTCCGGGGGGGGCTACACCTTC
CASSVSGGGYTF
>TRBV6-5|.|TRBJ2-7|TRBD2
TGTGCCAGCTCGCGGGAGCCGAGCTCCTACGAGCAGTACTTC
CASSREPSSYEQYF
>TRBV5-4|.|TRBJ2-2|.
TGTGCCAGCAGCTTCCAGGGAAGGGGCACCGGGGAGCTGTTTTTT
CASSFQGRGTGELFF
>TRBV28|.|TRBJ1-5|TRBD1
TGTGCCAGCAGTCGCGACAGGGGCAATCAGCCCCAGCATTTT
CASSRDRGNQPQHF
>TRBV9|.|TRBJ2-3|.
TGTGCCAGCAGCGTAGAACCCCAGACTAGCACAGATACGCAGTATTTT
CASSVEPQTSTDTQYF
>TRBV6-1|.|TRBJ1-1|.
TGTGCCAGCAGTGAAGATGTTGGGCGGGGGACCTTGCGGACTGAAGCTTTCTTT
CASSEDVGRGTLRTEAFF
>TRBV14|.|TRBJ1-2|.
TGTGCCAGCAGAAAGGGAGGATTGGGTAACTATGGCTACACCTTC
CASRKGGLGNYGYTF
>TRBV19|.|TRBJ1-6|TRBD1
TGTGCCAGTAGTGTCACAGGGGCCTCACCCCTCCACTTT
CASSVTGASPLHF
>TRBV6-6|.|TRBJ2-1|TRBD2
TGTGCCAGCAGCCTCGGCAGGAGAACTAGCGTAAACGAGCAGTTCTTC
CASSLGRRTSVNEQFF
>TRBV7-6|.|TRBJ1-3|.
TGTGCCAGCAGCTTGCAGAGGGCCTCTGGAAACACCATATATTTT
CASSLQRASGNTIYF
>TRBV21-1|.|TRBJ2-7|.
TGTGCCAGCAGCGAGACTAGCGGAAGTTACGAGCAGTACTTC
CASSETSGSYEQYF
>TRBV5-1|.|TRBJ1-1|.
TGCGCCAGCAGCTTTCAGAGGACAGAAGAAGCTTTCTTT
CASSFQRTEEAFF
>TRBV28|.|TRBJ1-5|.
TGTGCCAGCAGTTTATTAGGCAGGGAGGGTCAGCCCCAGCATTTT
CASSLLGREGQPQHF
>TRBV5-3|.|TRBJ2-1|TRBD2
TGTGCCAGAAGCCCGGGGGACTACCAACCTTCCCCTTCCTACAATGAGCAGTTCTTC
CARSPGDYQPSPSYNEQFF
>TRBV5-4|.|TRBJ2-7|TRBD1
TGTGCCAGCAGCAGGGACAGGGTTGGCGAGCAGTACTTC
CASSRDRVGEQYF
>TRBV7-3|.|TRBJ2-2|.
TGTGCCAGCAGCTTAGGGCAGGGTGTCGGGGAGCTGTTTTTT
CASSLGQGVGELFF
>TRBV6-6|.|TRBJ2-2|TRBD1
TGTGCCAGCAGTTACGGGACAGGGGACACCGGGGAGCTGTTTTTT
CASSYGTGDTGELFF
>TRBV6-5|.|TRBJ2-2|.
TGTGCCAGCAGTCCGGACACATCGAACACCGGGGAGCTGTTTTTT
CASSPDTSNTGELFF
>TRBV12-3/TRBV12-4|.|TRBJ1-2|.
TGTGCCAGCTTGGGGGGATCGAGCTATGGCTACACCTTC
CASLGGSSYGYTF
>TRBV3-1/TRBV3-2|.|TRBJ2-7|.
TGTGCCAGCAGCCAGTCTGTAGCGAGAACCTACGAGCAGTACTTC
CASSQSVARTYEQYF
>TRBV3-1/TRBV3-2|.|TRBJ1-4|.
TGTGCCAGCAGCCAAGGCGGGGAAAAACTGTTTTTT
CASSQGGEKLFF
>TRBV9|.|TRBJ2-1|.
TGTGCCAGCAGCGTAGCGGGGAACACCTACAATGAGCAGTTCTTC
CASSVAGNTYNEQFF
>TRBV29-1|.|TRBJ1-5|.
TGCAGCGTTGAAGATGGGTGGGGGGAGGTCCAGCATTTT
CSVEDGWGEVQHF
>TRBV29-1|.|TRBJ1-1|.
TGCAGCGTTGAAGTCATGAACACTGAAGCTTTCTTT
CSVEVMNTEAFF
>TRBV13|.|TRBJ1-2|TRBD1
TGTGCCAGCAGCTTTTGGTACAGGGGGCCCTCCAACTATGGCTACACCTTC
CASSFWYRGPSNYGYTF
>TRBV9|.|TRBJ2-2|.
TGTGCCAGCAGCGTAGAACCAGAAAACACCGGGGAGCTGTTTTTT
CASSVEPENTGELFF
>TRBV3-1/TRBV3-2|.|TRBJ2-1|.
TGTGCCAGCAGCCAAGATGTGGATCCAAGACTAGGAGAGCAGTTCTTC
CASSQDVDPRLGEQFF
>TRBV19|.|TRBJ2-5|TRBD2
TGTGCCAGTAGTGGGACTAGCGGGGGACAAGAGACCCAGTACTTC
CASSGTSGGQETQYF
>TRBV9|.|TRBJ1-4|TRBD1
TGTGCCAGCAGCGTAGGACAGGGGGTCACTAATGAAAAACTGTTTTTT
CASSVGQGVTNEKLFF